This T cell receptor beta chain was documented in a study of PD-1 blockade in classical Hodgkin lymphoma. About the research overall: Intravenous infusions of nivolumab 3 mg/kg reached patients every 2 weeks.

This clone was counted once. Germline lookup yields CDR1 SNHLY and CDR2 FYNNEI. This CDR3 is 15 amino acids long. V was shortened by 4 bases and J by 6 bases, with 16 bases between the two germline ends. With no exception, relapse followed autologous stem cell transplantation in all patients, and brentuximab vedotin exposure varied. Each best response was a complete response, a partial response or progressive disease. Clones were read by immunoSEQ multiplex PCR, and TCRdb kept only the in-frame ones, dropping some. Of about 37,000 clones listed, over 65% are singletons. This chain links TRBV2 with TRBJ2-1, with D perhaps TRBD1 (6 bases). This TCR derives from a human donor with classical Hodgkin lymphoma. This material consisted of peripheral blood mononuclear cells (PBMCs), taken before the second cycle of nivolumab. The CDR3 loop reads CASSGEQLGGNEQFF. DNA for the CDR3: TGTGCCAGCAGTGGGGAACAACTAGGGGGCAATGAGCAGTTCTTC.